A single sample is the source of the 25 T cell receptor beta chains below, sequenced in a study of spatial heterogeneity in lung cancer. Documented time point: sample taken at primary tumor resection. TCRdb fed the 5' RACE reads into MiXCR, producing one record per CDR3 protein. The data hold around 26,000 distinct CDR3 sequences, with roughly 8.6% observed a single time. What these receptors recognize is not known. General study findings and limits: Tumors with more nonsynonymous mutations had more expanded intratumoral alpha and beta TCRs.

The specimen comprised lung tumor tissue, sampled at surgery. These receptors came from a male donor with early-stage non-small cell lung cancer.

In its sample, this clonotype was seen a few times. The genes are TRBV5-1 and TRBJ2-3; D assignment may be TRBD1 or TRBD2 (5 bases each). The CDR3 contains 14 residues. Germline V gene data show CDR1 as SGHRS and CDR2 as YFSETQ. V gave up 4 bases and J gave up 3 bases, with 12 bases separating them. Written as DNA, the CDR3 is TGCGCCAGCAGCGGGGGTCGAGTTACAGATACGCAGTATTTT. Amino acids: CASSGGRVTDTQYF.

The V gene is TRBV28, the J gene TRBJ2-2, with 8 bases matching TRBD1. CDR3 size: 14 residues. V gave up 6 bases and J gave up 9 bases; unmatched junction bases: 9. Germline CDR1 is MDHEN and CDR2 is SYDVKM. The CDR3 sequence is CASRPWTGSRELFF. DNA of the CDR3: TGTGCCAGCAGACCTTGGACAGGGAGCCGGGAGCTGTTTTTT. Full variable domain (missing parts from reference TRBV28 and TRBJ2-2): DVKVTQSSRYLVKRTGEKVFLECVQDMDHENMFWYRQDPGLGLRLIYFSYDVKMKEKGDIPEGYSVSREKKERFSLILESASTNQTSMYLCASRPWTGSRELFFGEGSRLTVL.

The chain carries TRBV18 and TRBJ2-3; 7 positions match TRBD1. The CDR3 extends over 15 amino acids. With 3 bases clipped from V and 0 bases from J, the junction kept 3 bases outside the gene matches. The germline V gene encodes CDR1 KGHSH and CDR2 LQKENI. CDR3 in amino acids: CASSPGTVSTDTQYF. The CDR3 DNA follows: TGTGCCAGCTCACCCGGGACAGTTAGCACAGATACGCAGTATTTT.

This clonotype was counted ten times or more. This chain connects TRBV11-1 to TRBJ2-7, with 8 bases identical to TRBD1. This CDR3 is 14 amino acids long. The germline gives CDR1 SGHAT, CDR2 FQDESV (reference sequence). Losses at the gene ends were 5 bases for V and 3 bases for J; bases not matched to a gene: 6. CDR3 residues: CASSTRTGNYEQYF. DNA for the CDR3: TGTGCCAGCAGCACCCGGACAGGGAACTACGAGCAGTACTTC.

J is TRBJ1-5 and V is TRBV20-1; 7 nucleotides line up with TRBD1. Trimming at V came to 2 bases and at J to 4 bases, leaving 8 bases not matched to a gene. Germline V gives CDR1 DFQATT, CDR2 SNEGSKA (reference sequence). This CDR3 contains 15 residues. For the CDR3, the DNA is TGCAGTGCTAGAAGTAGGACAGGAGAGAATCAGCCCCAGCATTTT. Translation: CSARSRTGENQPQHF.

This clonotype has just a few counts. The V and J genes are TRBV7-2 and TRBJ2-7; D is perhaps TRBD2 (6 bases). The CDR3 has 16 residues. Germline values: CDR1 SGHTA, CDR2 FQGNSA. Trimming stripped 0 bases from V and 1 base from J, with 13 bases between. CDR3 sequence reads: CASSLARTIGSYEQYF. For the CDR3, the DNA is TGTGCCAGCAGCTTAGCGCGGACTATCGGTTCCTACGAGCAGTACTTC.

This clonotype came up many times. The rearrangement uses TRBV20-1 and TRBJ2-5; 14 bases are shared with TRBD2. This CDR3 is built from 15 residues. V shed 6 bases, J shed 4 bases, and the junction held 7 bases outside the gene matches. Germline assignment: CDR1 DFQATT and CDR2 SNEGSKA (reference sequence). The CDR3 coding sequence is TGCAGTGCAAAAGGGACTAGCGGGAGCCGAGAGACCCAGTACTTC. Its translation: CSAKGTSGSRETQYF.

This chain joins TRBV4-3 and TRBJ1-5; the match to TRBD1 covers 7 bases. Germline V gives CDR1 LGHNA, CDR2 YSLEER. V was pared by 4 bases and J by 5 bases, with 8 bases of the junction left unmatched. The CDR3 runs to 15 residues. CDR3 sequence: CASSRLQGPDQPQHF. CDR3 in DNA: TGCGCCAGCAGCCGTCTACAGGGGCCGGATCAGCCCCAGCATTTT.

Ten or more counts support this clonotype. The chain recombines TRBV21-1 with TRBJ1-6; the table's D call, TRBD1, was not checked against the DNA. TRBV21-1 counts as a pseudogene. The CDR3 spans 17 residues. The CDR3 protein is CASIPRGQNNYNSPLHF. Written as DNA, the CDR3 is TGTGCCAGCATTCCGCGGGGGCAAAACAACTATAATTCACCCCTCCACTTT.

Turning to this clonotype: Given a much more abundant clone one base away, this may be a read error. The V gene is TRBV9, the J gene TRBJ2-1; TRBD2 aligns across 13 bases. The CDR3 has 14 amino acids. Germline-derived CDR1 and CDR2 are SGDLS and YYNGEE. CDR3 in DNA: TGTGCCGGCAGCCCTCCAGGACTAGCGGGGGATCAGTTCTTC. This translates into CAGSPPGLAGDQFF. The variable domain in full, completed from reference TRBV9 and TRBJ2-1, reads DSGVTQTPKHLITATGQRVTLRCSPRSGDLSVYWYQQSLDQGLQFLIQYYNGEERAKGNILERFSAQQFPDLHSELNLSSLELGDSALYFCAGSPPGLAGDQFFGPGTRLTVL.

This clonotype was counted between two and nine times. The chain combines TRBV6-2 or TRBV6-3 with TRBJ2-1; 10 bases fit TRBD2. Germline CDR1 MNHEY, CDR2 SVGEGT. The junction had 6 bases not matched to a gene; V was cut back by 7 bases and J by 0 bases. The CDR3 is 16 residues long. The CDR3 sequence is CASTLAGARSYNEQFF. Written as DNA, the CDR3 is TGTGCCAGCACCCTAGCGGGAGCCCGCTCCTACAATGAGCAGTTCTTC.

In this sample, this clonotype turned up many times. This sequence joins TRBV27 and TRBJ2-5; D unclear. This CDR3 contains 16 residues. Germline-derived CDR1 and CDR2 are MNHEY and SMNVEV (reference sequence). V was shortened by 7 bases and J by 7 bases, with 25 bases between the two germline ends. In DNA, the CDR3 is TGTGCCAGCACCCCGTTGGGCAGATCTTCCAACCGGACCCAGTACTTC. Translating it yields CASTPLGRSSNRTQYF.

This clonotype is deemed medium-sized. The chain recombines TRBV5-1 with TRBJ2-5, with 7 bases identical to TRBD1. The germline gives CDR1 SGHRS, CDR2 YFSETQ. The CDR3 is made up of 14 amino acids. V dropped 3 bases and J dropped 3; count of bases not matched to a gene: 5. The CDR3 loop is CASSSGQQEETQYF. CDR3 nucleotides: TGCGCCAGCAGCTCGGGACAGCAAGAAGAGACCCAGTACTTC.

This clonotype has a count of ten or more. The CDR3 protein is CSALVRETQYF. The CDR3 DNA follows: TGCAGTGCTCTAGTAAGGGAGACCCAGTACTTC. This chain connects TRBV20-1 to TRBJ2-5; D is undetermined. The CDR3 has 11 residues. V lost 5 bases, J lost 5 bases, and 9 bases lay in between. The germline CDR1 and CDR2 sequences are DFQATT and SNEGSKA (reference sequence).

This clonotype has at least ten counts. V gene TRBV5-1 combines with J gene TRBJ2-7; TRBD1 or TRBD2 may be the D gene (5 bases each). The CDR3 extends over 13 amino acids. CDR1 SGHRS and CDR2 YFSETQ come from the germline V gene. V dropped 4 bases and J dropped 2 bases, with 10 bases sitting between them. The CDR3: CASSRDGAYEQYF. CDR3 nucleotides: TGCGCCAGCAGCCGGGACGGAGCCTACGAGCAGTACTTC.

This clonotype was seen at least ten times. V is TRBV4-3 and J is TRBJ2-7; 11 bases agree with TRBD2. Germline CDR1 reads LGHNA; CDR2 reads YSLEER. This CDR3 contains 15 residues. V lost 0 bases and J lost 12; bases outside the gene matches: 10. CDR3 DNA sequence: TGCGCCAGCAGCCAAGATGTGATAGCGGGAGGGCCAACGTACTTC. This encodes CASSQDVIAGGPTYF.

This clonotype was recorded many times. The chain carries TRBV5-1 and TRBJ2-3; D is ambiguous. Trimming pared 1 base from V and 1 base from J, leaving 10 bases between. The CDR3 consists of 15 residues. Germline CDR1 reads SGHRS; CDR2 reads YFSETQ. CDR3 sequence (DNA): TGCGCCAGCAGCTTGCTTGGAAAGGGCACAGATACGCAGTATTTT. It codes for CASSLLGKGTDTQYF.

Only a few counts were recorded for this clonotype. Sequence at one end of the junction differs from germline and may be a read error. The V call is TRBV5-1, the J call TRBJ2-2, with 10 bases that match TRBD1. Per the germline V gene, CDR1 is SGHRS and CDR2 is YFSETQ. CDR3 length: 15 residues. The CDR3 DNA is TGCGCCAGCAGTTTGGACAGGGGGAGTTTTGGGGAGCTGTTTTTT. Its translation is CASSLDRGSFGELFF.

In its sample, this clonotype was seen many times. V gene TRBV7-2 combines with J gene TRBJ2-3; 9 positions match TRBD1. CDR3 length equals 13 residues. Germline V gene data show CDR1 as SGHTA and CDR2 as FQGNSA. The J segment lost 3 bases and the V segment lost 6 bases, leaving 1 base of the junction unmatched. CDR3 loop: CASRDRGTDTQYF. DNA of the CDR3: TGTGCCAGCAGGGACAGGGGAACAGATACGCAGTATTTT.

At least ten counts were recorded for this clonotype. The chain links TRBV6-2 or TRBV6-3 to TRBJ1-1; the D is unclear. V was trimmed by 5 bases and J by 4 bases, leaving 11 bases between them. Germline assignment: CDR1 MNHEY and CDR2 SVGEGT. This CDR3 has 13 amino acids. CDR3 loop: CASSAGSGTEAFF. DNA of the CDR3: TGTGCCAGCAGTGCGGGGAGCGGCACTGAAGCTTTCTTT.

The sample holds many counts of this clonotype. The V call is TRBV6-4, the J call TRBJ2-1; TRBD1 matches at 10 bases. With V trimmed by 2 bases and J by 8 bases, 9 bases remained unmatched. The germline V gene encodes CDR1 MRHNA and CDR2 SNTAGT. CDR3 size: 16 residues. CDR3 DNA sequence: TGTGCCAGCAGTGACAGGGGACAGGGGCCTGGTGATGAGCAGTTCTTC. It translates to CASSDRGQGPGDEQFF.

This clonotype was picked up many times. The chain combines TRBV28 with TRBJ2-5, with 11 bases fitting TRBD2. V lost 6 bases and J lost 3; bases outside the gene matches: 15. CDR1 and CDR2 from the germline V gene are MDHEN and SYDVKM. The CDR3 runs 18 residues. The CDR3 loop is CASSHSGGAVVGEETQYF. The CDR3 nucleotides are TGTGCCAGCAGCCATAGCGGGGGGGCAGTGGTGGGAGAAGAGACCCAGTACTTC.

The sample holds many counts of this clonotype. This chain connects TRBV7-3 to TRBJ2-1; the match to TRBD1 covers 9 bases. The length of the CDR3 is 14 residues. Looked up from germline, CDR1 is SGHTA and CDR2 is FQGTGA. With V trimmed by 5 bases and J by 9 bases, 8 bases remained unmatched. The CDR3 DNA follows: TGTGCCAGCAGCCGGACAGGGGCTGTCGGTGAGCAGTTCTTC. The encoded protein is CASSRTGAVGEQFF.

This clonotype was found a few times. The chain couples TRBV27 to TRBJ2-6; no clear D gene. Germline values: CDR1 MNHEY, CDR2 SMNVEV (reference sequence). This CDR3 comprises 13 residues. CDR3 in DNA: TGTGCAAGTCTGGACTCTGGGGCCAACGTCCTGACTTTC. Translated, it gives CASLDSGANVLTF.

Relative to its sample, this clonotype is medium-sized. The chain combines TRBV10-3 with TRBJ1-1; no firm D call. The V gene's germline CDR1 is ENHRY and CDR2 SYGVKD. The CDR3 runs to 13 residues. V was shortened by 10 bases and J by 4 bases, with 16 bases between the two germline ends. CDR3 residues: CATRTAGSTEAFF. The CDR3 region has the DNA TGTGCCACCCGGACGGCGGGGAGCACTGAAGCTTTCTTT.